This T cell receptor beta chain was documented in a study of shared clonotypes between healthy human individuals. Whole-study results and caveats: Generally, naive subsets came out with larger estimated richness than memory subsets. Though the depth was large, rarefaction showed that sorted-subset sequencing was incomplete.

With respect to this clone: Antigen specificity is unknown.

The assay was immunoSEQ multiplex PCR, and TCRdb's table has in-frame clones only and misses some. The data hold millions of clones, with roughly 96% observed a single time. There were no recent acute infections or vaccinations among the donors, who were healthy HIV-negative adults. Unmatched junction bases numbered 9, after V lost 3 bases and J lost 3 bases. The CDR3 extends over 16 amino acids. Germline-derived CDR1 and CDR2 are KGHSH and LQKENI. This chain connects TRBV18 to TRBJ1-2; TRBD1 aligns across 8 bases. This sequence was found in a man aged 18 to 30 in good health. The source material was naive CD4+ T cells sorted from blood. Noted subset: CD45RA+ positively selected. Here the CDR3 reads CASSPREQGDDYGYTF. Written as DNA, the CDR3 is TGTGCCAGCTCACCGAGGGAACAGGGGGACGACTATGGCTACACCTTC.